The rows below give T cell receptor beta chains drawn from one sample of a study of tumor-infiltrating lymphocytes in primary liver carcinoma. Each CDR3 protein gets one entry after TCRdb re-called the multiplex PCR reads with MiXCR. The table includes about 350,000 distinct CDR3 sequences, less than 65% detected once. The sequencing sample was made of peripheral blood. These receptors were obtained from a man aged 40-55 years with primary liver carcinoma and hepatitis B virus infection. Each CDR3 is given with its conserved first and last residue. A D gene is named only where the DNA matches it firmly. Expanded clones are given a class, and other clones once, few, many or no size at all.

d_gene	abundance	v_gene	len	j_gene	CDR3aa	CDR3nt
TRBD2	-	TRBV15	15	TRBJ2-7	CATSRGVAGSYEQYF	TGTGCCACCAGCAGAGGGGTAGCGGGTTCCTACGAGCAGTACTTC
-	many	TRBV4-1	15	TRBJ1-5	CASSPRYRDGQPQHF	TGCGCCAGCAGCCCAAGATACAGGGATGGTCAGCCCCAGCATTTT
-	many	TRBV6-6	13	TRBJ1-4	CASSRQKGEKLFF	TGTGCCAGCAGTAGGCAAAAGGGAGAAAAACTGTTTTTT
TRBD2	-	TRBV7-9	15	TRBJ2-2	CARSGLAGNTGELFF	TGTGCCAGATCGGGACTAGCGGGGAACACCGGGGAGCTGTTTTTT
-	-	TRBV6-5	11	TRBJ1-1	CASGGRTEAFF	TGTGCCAGCGGTGGAAGGACTGAAGCTTTCTTT
TRBD2	-	TRBV29-1	13	TRBJ2-5	CSGETSGEEAQYF	TGCAGTGGTGAGACTAGCGGGGAAGAGGCCCAGTACTTC
-	-	TRBV12-3/TRBV12-4	16	TRBJ2-3	CASSLSSAGLIDTQYF	TGTGCCAGCAGTCTTTCCTCGGCGGGACTCATAGATACGCAGTATTTT
TRBD2	-	TRBV4-1	19	TRBJ2-2	CSSSSPGLAGGPNTGELFF	TGCTCCAGCAGCTCTCCGGGACTAGCGGGAGGGCCGAACACCGGGGAGCTGTTTTTT
-	-	TRBV5-4	14	TRBJ2-2	CANSLVQGGGELFF	TGTGCCAACAGCTTGGTGCAGGGTGGGGGGGAGCTGTTTTTT
-	-	TRBV6-6	11	TRBJ2-5	CASSPGEAQYF	TGTGCCAGCAGTCCCGGGGAGGCCCAGTACTTC
TRBD1	-	TRBV4-1	15	TRBJ2-7	CASSPAGTGVYEQYF	TGTGCCAGCAGCCCAGCCGGGACAGGGGTCTACGAGCAGTACTTC
TRBD2	-	TRBV6-2/TRBV6-3	12	TRBJ2-7	CANSSGRSEQYF	TGTGCCAACAGCAGCGGGAGAAGTGAGCAGTACTTC
TRBD1	-	TRBV6-6	15	TRBJ2-3	CASSLDRGSTDTQYF	TGTGCCAGCAGTTTGGACAGGGGTAGCACAGATACGCAGTATTTT
-	-	TRBV20-1	12	TRBJ1-1	CSARNIYTEAFF	TGCAGTGCTAGAAATATATACACTGAAGCTTTCTTT
TRBD2	many	TRBV6-2/TRBV6-3	14	TRBJ2-4	CASSTRSGGNIQYF	TGTGCCAGCAGTACACGATCGGGGGGTAACATTCAGTACTTC
TRBD1	-	TRBV6-1	15	TRBJ1-1	CASRGDDGGVTGAFF	TGTGCAAGCAGGGGGGATGACGGGGGAGTGACTGGAGCTTTCTTT
-	-	TRBV6-2/TRBV6-3	15	TRBJ1-1	CASSNAGFLNTEAFF	TGTGCCAGCAGTAACGCAGGGTTTCTGAACACTGAAGCTTTCTTT
-	many	TRBV6-5	15	TRBJ1-5	CASSYTGDSNQPQHF	TGTGCCAGCAGTTACACCGGGGACAGCAATCAGCCCCAGCATTTT
-	-	TRBV21-1	15	TRBJ1-1	CASSILRRGNTEAFF	TGTGCCAGCAGCATTCTTAGGAGGGGGAACACTGAAGCTTTCTTT
TRBD1	many	TRBV6-5	14	TRBJ2-7	CASSWGTGKDEQYF	TGTGCCAGCAGTTGGGGGACAGGGAAGGACGAGCAGTACTTC
-	-	TRBV10-2	11	TRBJ2-7	CATGQVNEQYF	TGCGCCACCGGGCAGGTCAACGAGCAGTACTTC
-	-	TRBV5-1	17	TRBJ2-4	CTSSLALSRNTKNIQYF	TGCACCAGCAGCTTGGCCCTTTCTAGGAATACCAAAAACATTCAGTACTTC
-	-	TRBV11-2	17	TRBJ2-7	CASSLGHDGQSSYEQYF	TGTGCCAGCAGCTTAGGCCACGACGGGCAGAGCTCCTACGAGCAATACTTC
TRBD2	many	TRBV4-2	16	TRBJ2-5	CASSQDFSASGETQYF	TGTGCCAGCAGCCAAGATTTCTCGGCTAGCGGAGAGACCCAGTACTTC
-	-	TRBV10-3	14	TRBJ1-3	CAISDGSSGNTIYF	TGTGCCATCAGTGATGGGAGCTCTGGAAACACCATATATTTT
TRBD1	few	TRBV6-6	15	TRBJ1-1	CASSYGDRGRTEAFF	TGTGCCAGCAGTTATGGGGACAGGGGGCGAACTGAAGCTTTCTTT
-	many	TRBV10-2	11	TRBJ1-1	CASIRGSEAFF	TGCGCCAGCATCAGGGGTTCTGAAGCTTTCTTT
-	-	TRBV28	13	TRBJ2-3	CASKQQGADTQYF	TGTGCCAGCAAGCAGCAGGGCGCAGATACGCAGTATTTT
-	-	TRBV30	14	TRBJ2-6	CAWTLGSGANVLTF	TGTGCCTGGACCCTCGGATCTGGGGCCAACGTCCTGACTTTC
TRBD2	once	TRBV11-2	15	TRBJ2-1	CASSFISAGEIGQFF	TGTGCTAGCAGCTTTATCTCCGCGGGGGAAATAGGGCAGTTCTTC
-	-	TRBV5-1	14	TRBJ1-1	CATARGTGATEAFF	TGCGCCACCGCGAGGGGGACCGGGGCCACTGAAGCTTTCTTT
-	few	TRBV13	16	TRBJ2-3	CASSPRRAASTDTQYF	TGTGCCAGCAGCCCTCGGCGGGCAGCGAGCACAGATACGCAGTATTTT
TRBD2	-	TRBV11-2	16	TRBJ2-1	CASNLISGRTYNEEFF	TGTGCCAGCAACTTGATTAGCGGGCGTACCTACAATGAGGAGTTCTTC
TRBD2	many	TRBV29-1	14	TRBJ2-5	CSAGLAGLGGTQYF	TGCAGCGCCGGACTAGCGGGGCTCGGGGGGACCCAGTACTTC
TRBD2	-	TRBV11-1	15	TRBJ2-1	CASSWGLAGVNGQLF	TGTGCCAGCAGCTGGGGACTAGCGGGAGTCAATGGGCAGCTCTTC